Following are 6 T cell receptor beta chains from one sample sequenced in a study of blood T cells in healthy people across ages. For the second PCR, which ran for about 7 to 11 cycles, a sample-barcoded 5' primer and a J-beta primer mix were used. TCRdb passed the 5' RACE reads through MiXCR, listing each CDR3 protein once. Among about 780,000 distinct CDR3 sequences, around 68% were seen once, and the ten largest hold about a quarter. The source material was blood. The origin of the receptors is a man between 25 and 39 years old in good health.

The chain recombines TRBV28 with TRBJ2-6; weak D call: TRBD1 (6 bases). Deletions cut 7 bases from V and 0 bases from J, with 10 bases between. CDR3 length equals 15 residues. Germline CDR1 and CDR2: MDHEN and SYDVKM. This CDR3 is CASKGQNSGANVLTF. DNA of the CDR3: TGTGCCAGCAAGGGACAAAACTCTGGGGCCAACGTCCTGACTTTC. Variable domain in full (rest from reference TRBV28 and TRBJ2-6): DVKVTQSSRYLVKRTGEKVFLECVQDMDHENMFWYRQDPGLGLRLIYFSYDVKMKEKGDIPEGYSVSREKKERFSLILESASTNQTSMYLCASKGQNSGANVLTFGAGSRLTVL.

CDR3 sequence reads: CASSYPHTYEQYF. As DNA, the CDR3 is TGTGCCAGCAGTTACCCTCATACCTACGAGCAGTACTTC. The chain employs TRBV6-2 or TRBV6-3 and TRBJ2-4; D ambiguous. The assigned J gene may be wrong: the sequence end matches TRBJ2-7 better. This CDR3 comprises 13 residues. CDR1 is MNHEY and CDR2 is SVGEGT in the germline V gene.

This clonotype was found once. J is TRBJ1-2 and V is TRBV3-1; a possible D gene is TRBD1 (5 bases). CDR1 is LGHDT and CDR2 is YNNKEL in the germline V gene (reference sequence). The CDR3 is made up of 14 amino acids. Trimming shortened V by 1 base and J by 7 bases, and 13 bases separated the two germline ends. CDR3 loop: CASSQGAGSGGYTF. CDR3 bases: TGTGCCAGCAGCCAAGGGGCAGGGTCGGGTGGCTACACCTTC. Looking up the rest from reference TRBV3-1 and TRBJ1-2 gives the full variable domain: DTAVSQTPKYLVTQMGNDKSIKCEQNLGHDTMYWYKQDSKKFLKIMFSYNNKELIINETVPNRFSPKSPDKAHLNLHINSLELGDSAVYFCASSQGAGSGGYTFGSGTRLTVV.

This chain joins TRBV28 and TRBJ2-7; 7 bases line up with TRBD2. Trimming cost V 6 bases and J 1 base; bases outside gene matches: 6. The germline CDR1 and CDR2 sequences are MDHEN and SYDVKM. The CDR3 contains 14 residues. The CDR3 reads CASRKSGDSYEQYF. The DNA for the CDR3 is TGTGCCAGCAGAAAAAGCGGGGATTCCTACGAGCAGTACTTC.

The genes are TRBV9 and TRBJ2-3, with 10 bases lining up with TRBD2. V dropped 2 bases and J dropped 8; count of bases not matched to a gene: 14. CDR3 size: 17 residues. Germline-derived CDR1 and CDR2 are SGDLS and YYNGEE. As DNA, the CDR3 is TGTGCCAGCAGCGTCGACGGCCAGCGGGGGGGCTCGGGTACGCAGTATTTT. It is translated as CASSVDGQRGGSGTQYF.

This clonotype was detected a few times. This rearrangement joins TRBV25-1 to TRBJ2-5; D not certain. V gave up 4 bases and J gave up 4 bases, with 7 bases separating them. The CDR3 length is 12 residues. Germline CDR1 and CDR2: MGHDK and SYGVNS. The CDR3 here is CASSGPGETQYF. CDR3 DNA: TGTGCCAGCAGTGGCCCCGGAGAGACCCAGTACTTC.